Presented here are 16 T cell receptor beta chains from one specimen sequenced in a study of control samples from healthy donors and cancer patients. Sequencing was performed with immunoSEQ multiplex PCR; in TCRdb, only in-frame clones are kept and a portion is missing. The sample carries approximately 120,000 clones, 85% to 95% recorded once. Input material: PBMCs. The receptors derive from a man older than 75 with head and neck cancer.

The CDR3 sequence is CASSLITAIGAGELFF. The CDR3 DNA reads as TGTGCCAGCAGTTTAATTACGGCCATCGGGGCCGGGGAGCTGTTTTTT. V is TRBV27 and J is TRBJ2-2; TRBD2 might be the D (5 bases). From germline, CDR1 is MNHEY and CDR2 SMNVEV (reference sequence). The ends were cut back, 2 bases at V and 6 bases at J, with 16 bases in the middle. The CDR3 covers 16 residues.

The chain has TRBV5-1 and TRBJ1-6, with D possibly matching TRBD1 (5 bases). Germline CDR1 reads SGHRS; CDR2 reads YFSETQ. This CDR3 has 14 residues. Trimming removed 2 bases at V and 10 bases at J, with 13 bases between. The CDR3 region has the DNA TGCGCCAGCAGCTTAGGAGGGGAACCCTCACCCCTCCACTTT. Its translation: CASSLGGEPSPLHF.

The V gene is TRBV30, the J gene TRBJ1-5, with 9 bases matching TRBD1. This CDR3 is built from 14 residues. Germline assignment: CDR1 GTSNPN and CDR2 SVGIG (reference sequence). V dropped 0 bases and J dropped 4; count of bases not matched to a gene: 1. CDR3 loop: CAWSVGTGNQPQHF. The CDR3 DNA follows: TGTGCCTGGAGTGTAGGGACAGGGAATCAGCCCCAGCATTTT.

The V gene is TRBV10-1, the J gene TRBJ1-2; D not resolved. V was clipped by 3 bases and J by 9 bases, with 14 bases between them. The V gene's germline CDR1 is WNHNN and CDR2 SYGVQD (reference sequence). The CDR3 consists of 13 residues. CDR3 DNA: TGCGCCAGCAGTGATCCCGGTGGGGTGAGCTACACCTTC. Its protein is CASSDPGGVSYTF.

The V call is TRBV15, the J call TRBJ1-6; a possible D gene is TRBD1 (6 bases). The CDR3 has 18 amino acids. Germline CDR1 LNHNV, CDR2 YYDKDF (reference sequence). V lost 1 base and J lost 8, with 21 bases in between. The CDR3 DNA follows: TGTGCCACCAGCAGAGGTCCGAGACCCGACAGGTTGGATTCACCCCTCCACTTT. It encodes CATSRGPRPDRLDSPLHF.

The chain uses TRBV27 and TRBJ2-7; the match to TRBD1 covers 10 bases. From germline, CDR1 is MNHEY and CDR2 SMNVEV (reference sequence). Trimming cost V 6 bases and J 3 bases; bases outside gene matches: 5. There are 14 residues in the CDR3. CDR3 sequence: CASSGQGGIYEQYF. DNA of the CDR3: TGTGCCAGCAGCGGACAGGGGGGTATCTACGAGCAGTACTTC.

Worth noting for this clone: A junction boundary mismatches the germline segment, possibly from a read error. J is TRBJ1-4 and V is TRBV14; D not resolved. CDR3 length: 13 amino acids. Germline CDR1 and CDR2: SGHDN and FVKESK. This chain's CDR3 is CASSQEVLGPLNF. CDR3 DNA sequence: TGTGCCAGCAGCCAAGAGGTTCTAGGACCCTTAAATTTT.

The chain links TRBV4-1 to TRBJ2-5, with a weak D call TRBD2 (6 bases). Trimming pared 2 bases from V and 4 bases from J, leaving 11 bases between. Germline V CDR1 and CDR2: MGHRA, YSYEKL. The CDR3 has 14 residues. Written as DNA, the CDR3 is TGCGCCAGCAGCCAAAGGCTAGCGCCAGAGACCCAGTACTTC. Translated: CASSQRLAPETQYF.

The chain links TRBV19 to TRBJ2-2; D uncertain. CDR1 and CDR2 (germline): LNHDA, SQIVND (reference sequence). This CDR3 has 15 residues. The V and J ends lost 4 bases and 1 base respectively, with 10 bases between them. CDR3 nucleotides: TGTGCCAGTAGTAAGGAACCGGTGAACACCGGGGAGCTGTTTTTT. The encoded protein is CASSKEPVNTGELFF.

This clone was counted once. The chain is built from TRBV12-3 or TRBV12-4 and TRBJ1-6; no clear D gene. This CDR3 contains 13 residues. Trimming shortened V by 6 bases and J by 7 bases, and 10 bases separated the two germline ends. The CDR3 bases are TGTGCCAGCAGGCCCGGATGGAATTCACCCCTCCACTTT. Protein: CASRPGWNSPLHF.

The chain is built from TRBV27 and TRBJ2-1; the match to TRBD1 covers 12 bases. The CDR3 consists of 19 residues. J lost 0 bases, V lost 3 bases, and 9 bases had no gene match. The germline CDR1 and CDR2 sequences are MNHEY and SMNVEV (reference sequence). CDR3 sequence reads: CASSFLGTGGATSYNEQFF. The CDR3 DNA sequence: TGTGCCAGCAGTTTCCTCGGGACAGGGGGCGCAACCTCCTACAATGAGCAGTTCTTC.

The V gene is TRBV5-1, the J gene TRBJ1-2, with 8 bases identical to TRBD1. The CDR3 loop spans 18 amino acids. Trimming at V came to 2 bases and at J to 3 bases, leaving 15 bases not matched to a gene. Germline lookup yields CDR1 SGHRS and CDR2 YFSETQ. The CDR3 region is CASSLTDRVGLSHYGYTF. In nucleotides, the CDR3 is TGCGCCAGCAGCTTAACGGACAGGGTTGGACTATCGCACTATGGCTACACCTTC.

DNA for the CDR3: TGCGCCAGCAGCCAAGTCGCCAGCTCCTACGAGCAGTACTTC. Residues: CASSQVASSYEQYF. The chain carries TRBV4-1 and TRBJ2-7; the D is unclear. Germline CDR1 is MGHRA and CDR2 is YSYEKL. This CDR3 region has 14 residues. Trimming left V 1 base short and J 0 bases short, with 7 bases between.

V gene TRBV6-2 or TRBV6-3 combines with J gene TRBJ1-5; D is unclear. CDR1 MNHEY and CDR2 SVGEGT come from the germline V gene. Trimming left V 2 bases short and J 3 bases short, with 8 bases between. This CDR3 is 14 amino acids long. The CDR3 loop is CASSYRGFNQPQHF. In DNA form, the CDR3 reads TGTGCCAGCAGTTACCGGGGATTCAATCAGCCCCAGCATTTT.

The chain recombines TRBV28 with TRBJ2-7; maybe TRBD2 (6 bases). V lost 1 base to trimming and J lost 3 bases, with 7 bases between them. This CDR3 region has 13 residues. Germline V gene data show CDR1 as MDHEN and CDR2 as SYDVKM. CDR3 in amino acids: CASSLLDYYEQYF. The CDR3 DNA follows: TGTGCCAGCAGTTTATTGGACTACTACGAGCAGTACTTC.

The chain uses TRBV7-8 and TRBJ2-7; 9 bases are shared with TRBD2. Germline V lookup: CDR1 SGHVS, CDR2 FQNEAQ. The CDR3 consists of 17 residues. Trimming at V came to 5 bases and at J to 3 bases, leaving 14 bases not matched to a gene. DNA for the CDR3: TGTGCCAGCAGCCTTGGGACTAGCTTGGTCCGCCTCTACGAGCAGTACTTC. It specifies CASSLGTSLVRLYEQYF.